The T cell receptor (beta chain) described here comes from a study of blood T cells in healthy people across ages. In the case of this clonotype: Its antigen is not identified.

The study recruited healthy Caucasian donors from Russia who were aged roughly 6 to 95. Total RNA extraction produced at least 5.5 micrograms (per sample) for the study. Regarding the study as a whole: The lack of PBMC sorting stopped any conclusive naive versus antigen-experienced comparison.

Germline V gene sequence: CDR1 SGHVS, CDR2 FQNEAQ. With 0 bases clipped from V and 7 bases from J, the junction kept 6 bases outside the gene matches. This CDR3 contains 16 residues. Using a J-beta primer mix together with a sample-barcoded 5' primer, a second PCR was run for roughly 7 to 11 cycles. Every sample produced at least 2.5 million CDR3-containing paired-end reads. TCRdb reprocessed the 5' RACE reads via MiXCR and lists one record per CDR3 protein. The data contain approximately 600,000 distinct CDR3 sequences, 45% to 65% of them singletons. This chain uses TRBV7-8 with TRBJ1-5; 10 bases map to TRBD1. This TCR was recovered from a man in his 60s in good health. The sequenced sample was blood. This chain's CDR3 is CASSLARDRGGQPQHF. The CDR3 DNA reads TGTGCCAGCAGCTTAGCGCGGGACAGGGGAGGCCAGCCCCAGCATTTT.